Sequencing of this TCR beta chain was carried out in a study of technical replicates of blood from a handful of donors. Some clones are missing from TCRdb's copy, which holds only in-frame ones; the method was immunoSEQ multiplex PCR. This table has about 72,000 clones, over 80% appearing once. The TCR originated in a human donor in good health. Sequenced: T cells isolated from PBMCs.

CDR3 region: CASSVQGQGYEQYF. The CDR3 DNA reads TGTGCCAGCAGTGTACAGGGTCAGGGGTACGAGCAGTACTTC. The chain uses TRBV6-1 and TRBJ2-7; tentative D call: TRBD1 (6 bases). CDR3 size: 14 residues. Trimming left V 4 bases short and J 4 bases short, with 14 bases between. The V gene's germline CDR1 is MNHNS and CDR2 SASEGT.